The entry that follows covers one T cell receptor beta chain sequence. Its antigen is still unknown. Within one base of it there is no much larger clone, and no base qualities were kept. The germline V gene encodes CDR1 DFQATT and CDR2 SNEGSKA (reference sequence). Taken from cysteine to phenylalanine, the CDR3 has 14 residues. Kept here is only the CDR3 DNA, which spans 42 bases and is read in frame from base 1. The germline V and J ends show losses of 5 bases and 5 bases respectively, and no gene match explains 2 bases of the junction. Stable Graves' hyperthyroidism was defined as no progression to ophthalmopathy during 18 months of follow-up. Hyperthyroidism patients were newly diagnosed, had a disease duration of under 2 months, and were aged 18 to 65 years. Any patient with an uncontrolled infection, another autoimmune disease, pregnancy or lactation was excluded. Diagnoses relied on clinical symptoms, serum thyroxine and TRAb, thyroid ultrasound and orbital computed tomography. Total RNA was extracted with Trizol reagent, and quality was checked on an Agilent 2100 Bioanalyzer.

This specimen comes from a study of T cells in Graves' hyperthyroidism and ophthalmopathy (dated by TCRdb to about 2019). At the level of the whole study: TCR V-J signatures able to tell the groups apart were searched for in a discovery cohort of 95 or so patients, of whom over 40 had Graves' ophthalmopathy and about 60 had stable Graves' hyperthyroidism. According to the paper, TCR Vbeta CDR3 sequencing was carried out on some 130 peripheral blood samples, which came from under 50 ophthalmopathy, approximately 72 hyperthyroidism and roughly 17 progressor patients. After sampling, hyperthyroidism patients received methimazole starting at 30 mg daily, and ophthalmopathy patients received high-dose intravenous methylprednisolone. An independent validation cohort of about 20 hyperthyroidism patients and about 15 patients who later progressed to ophthalmopathy tested prospective prediction of ophthalmopathy. Thyroid tissue and blood T-cell repertoires from over 5 Graves' hyperthyroidism patients were also compared in the study. The 75 to 100 discovery patients were randomly split 7:3 into training and test sets. The study at large found these results: During validation, the model predicted progression to ophthalmopathy a median of about 6.5 months ahead of onset, with around 70% sensitivity and about 72% specificity. Most expanded thyroid clonotypes (frequency above 0.001) were also detected in blood, suggesting blood repertoires may reflect thyroid immune responses. No statistical method was used to fix the sample size in advance, and group allocation was not hidden from the investigators. Ophthalmopathy was separated from stable hyperthyroidism by a 13 V-J signature model, with approximately 86% sensitivity and about 81% specificity obtained in cross-validation and 80%/75% obtained in testing.

The TCR beta CDR3 regions were amplified from RNA transcripts. The TCR CDR3 was subjected to a first round of RT-PCR using the HTBI primer set and the Qiagen OneStep RT-PCR kit. The libraries were constructed in a second round of multiplex PCR and then size-selected and purified. Sequencing of the libraries was done on an Illumina HiSeq2000 using paired-end 100 bp reads. Per the source publication's procedure: SOAPnuke was used to process the raw data, removing reads that contained adapters or uncalled bases, had a mean Phred below 15, or lacked an exact match to the constant primer or identifier. COPE v1.2.5 was used to merge the high-quality paired reads, and each unique nucleotide sequence was defined as a clonotype. MiTCR v1.1 was used to align the clonotypes against IMGT TRBV, TRBD and TRBJ reference segments. Only V-J combinations with frequency above 0.0001, covering about 99% of repertoires, were analysed. A TCS score was defined as the ratio of F50 (clonal expansion) to E x V (chaos), with BLOSUM62-based TCRdist applied between CDR3 peptides within each V-J. Welch's t-statistics and random forest reduced several hundred V-J features to around 14, which were used in a naive Bayes classifier (R e1071). The similarity between thyroid and blood repertoires was quantified using the Morisita-Horn index. TCRdb reran the public reads through fastp at Q25 and MiXCR, keeping productive beta chains. All rows with the same CDR3 protein become a single entry with the most common DNA and genes. It is TCRdb's table, rather than the study itself, that gives the V and J calls and clone size. Counted in this sample were fewer than 750,000 distinct CDR3 sequences; more than 45% of them appeared once. The top ten clonotypes cover around 7.7% of the sample.

Sequences were obtained from peripheral blood or thyroid tissue (not recorded which). The clonotype was recovered from a woman in her late teens or twenties with Graves' hyperthyroidism. The chain employs TRBV20-1 and TRBJ1-6, and 11 junctional nucleotides match TRBD1. For the CDR3, the sequence is CSAGGQGDNSPLHF. The nucleotide sequence is given as TGCAGTGCTGGGGGACAGGGGGATAATTCACCCCTCCACTTT.